The 27 T cell receptor beta chains listed next were all sequenced from one sample in a study of T cells after yellow fever vaccination. One entry per CDR3 protein, called by TCRdb with MiXCR from the 5' RACE reads. The table records 450,000 to 550,000 distinct CDR3 sequences, roughly a fifth of them present only once. Sequences were derived from PBMCs, sampled roughly 20 days after the first yellow fever vaccination. These receptors were collected from a man aged 18 to 30 who received the YFV17D yellow fever vaccine.

This clonotype appeared many times. V gene TRBV15 combines with J gene TRBJ2-1; D unresolved. The V end lost 0 bases, the J end lost 6 bases, and 9 bases lay between the germline ends. Germline V gives CDR1 LNHNV, CDR2 YYDKDF (reference sequence). The CDR3 length is 14 residues. CDR3 protein: CATSRDRGVNEQFF. CDR3 in DNA: TGTGCCACCAGCAGAGATAGAGGAGTCAATGAGCAGTTCTTC.

CDR3 in amino acids: CSARDLEGGPSTDTQYF. CDR3 bases: TGCAGTGCTAGAGATCTTGAGGGGGGGCCTAGCACAGATACGCAGTATTTT. The V gene is TRBV20-1, the J gene TRBJ2-3, with D perhaps TRBD2 (7 bases). The CDR3 runs to 17 residues. In germline, CDR1 is DFQATT, CDR2 SNEGSKA (reference sequence). Trimming took 0 bases from V and 0 from J, leaving 16 bases between them.

The chain recombines TRBV15 with TRBJ1-1; D gene unclear. Germline lookup yields CDR1 LNHNV and CDR2 YYDKDF (reference sequence). With 0 bases removed from V and 3 bases from J, the gap between germline ends came to 11 bases. The CDR3 extends over 15 amino acids. The chain's CDR3 is CATSRDAGSYTEAFF. CDR3 DNA sequence: TGTGCCACCAGCAGAGATGCGGGGTCCTACACTGAAGCTTTCTTT. The full variable domain, rest sourced from reference TRBV15 and TRBJ1-1, is DAMVIQNPRYQVTQFGKPVTLSCSQTLNHNVMYWYQQKSSQAPKLLFHYYDKDFNNEADTPDNFQSRRPNTSFCFLDIRSPGLGDTAMYLCATSRDAGSYTEAFFGQGTRLTVV.

This clonotype has only a few counts. V usage is TRBV5-1 and J usage is TRBJ2-3; TRBD1 agrees at 7 bases. Germline V gives CDR1 SGHRS, CDR2 YFSETQ. The CDR3 is made up of 16 amino acids. V shed 6 bases and J 0 bases; nucleotides not matched to a gene: 10. The CDR3 loop is CASTRDRRTSTDTQYF. The CDR3 coding sequence is TGCGCCAGCACCCGGGACAGACGAACGAGCACAGATACGCAGTATTTT.

The chain uses TRBV3-1 and TRBJ2-2; 8 nucleotides line up with TRBD2. Trimming cost V 1 base and J 1 base; bases outside gene matches: 5. The length of the CDR3 is 17 residues. Germline V gives CDR1 LGHDT, CDR2 YNNKEL (reference sequence). CDR3 loop: CASSQGKRGLNTGELFF. The CDR3 DNA sequence: TGTGCCAGCAGCCAAGGGAAGCGGGGGCTGAACACCGGGGAGCTGTTTTTT.

The chain joins TRBV7-2 to TRBJ1-5; the match to TRBD1 covers 8 bases. The CDR3 extends over 17 amino acids. V was clipped by 2 bases and J by 5 bases; unmatched bases: 11. The germline gives CDR1 SGHTA, CDR2 FQGNSA. The CDR3 DNA sequence: TGTGCCAGCAGCTTATCTCCGGGACAGGCGATTTATCAGCCCCAGCATTTT. It is translated as CASSLSPGQAIYQPQHF.

V usage is TRBV9 and J usage is TRBJ2-3, with 11 bases matching TRBD2. The V gene's germline CDR1 is SGDLS and CDR2 YYNGEE. With 0 bases clipped from V and 2 bases from J, the junction kept 8 bases outside the gene matches. The CDR3 has 18 residues. The DNA for the CDR3 is TGTGCCAGCAGCGTAGAGGGTCTAGCGGGGGGAGCCACAGATACGCAGTATTTT. Its protein is CASSVEGLAGGATDTQYF. The complete variable domain, with remaining parts taken from reference TRBV9 and TRBJ2-3, reads DSGVTQTPKHLITATGQRVTLRCSPRSGDLSVYWYQQSLDQGLQFLIQYYNGEERAKGNILERFSAQQFPDLHSELNLSSLELGDSALYFCASSVEGLAGGATDTQYFGPGTRLTVL.

This clonotype occurred a few times. The chain employs TRBV12-3 or TRBV12-4 and TRBJ1-6; 9 nucleotides line up with TRBD1. The CDR3 length is 12 residues. The V segment lost 8 bases and the J segment 10 bases; nucleotides outside the gene matches: 3. The DNA for the CDR3 is TGTGCCAGCTGGGACAGGGCGTCACCCCTCCACTTT. This translates into CASWDRASPLHF.

J is TRBJ2-5 and V is TRBV15; possible D gene TRBD2, 6 bases. The CDR3 is 17 residues long. Germline CDR1 is LNHNV and CDR2 is YYDKDF (reference sequence). Trimming pared 1 base from V and 5 bases from J, leaving 20 bases between. Here the CDR3 reads CATSRVARWRGYETQYF. As DNA, the CDR3 is TGTGCCACCAGCAGAGTTGCTAGATGGCGGGGATATGAGACCCAGTACTTC.

This clonotype has ten or more counts. J is TRBJ2-3 and V is TRBV7-2, with a weak D call TRBD2 (6 bases). The V end lost 5 bases, the J end lost 5 bases, and 14 bases lay between the germline ends. The CDR3 sequence is 14 residues long. Germline CDR1 and CDR2: SGHTA and FQGNSA. CDR3 sequence (DNA): TGTGCCAGCAGCCAAGGGCTAGCGCAAGATACGCAGTATTTT. Its protein product is CASSQGLAQDTQYF. Using reference TRBV7-2 and TRBJ2-3 for the parts outside the CDR3, the full variable domain is GAGVSQSPSNKVTEKGKDVELRCDPISGHTALYWYRQSLGQGLEFLIYFQGNSAPDKSGLPSDRFSAERTGGSVSTLTIQRTQQEDSAVYLCASSQGLAQDTQYFGPGTRLTVL.

The rearrangement links TRBV5-1 to TRBJ2-1; D unclear. The CDR3 is made up of 14 amino acids. V shed 2 bases and J shed 4 bases, with 10 bases lying between them. Germline values: CDR1 SGHRS, CDR2 YFSETQ. In DNA form, the CDR3 reads TGCGCCAGCAGCTTCAACTATTTATACAATGAGCAGTTCTTC. Its protein product is CASSFNYLYNEQFF.

This clonotype showed up just a few times. The chain uses TRBV24-1 and TRBJ1-2; D not resolved. This CDR3 has 14 amino acids. With 0 bases removed from V and 2 bases from J, the gap between germline ends came to 6 bases. The germline gives CDR1 KGHDR, CDR2 SFDVKD. This CDR3 reads CATSDLQQNYGYTF. Here the CDR3 DNA reads TGTGCCACCAGTGATTTGCAACAGAACTATGGCTACACCTTC.

The V and J genes are TRBV7-9 and TRBJ1-4; D remains ambiguous. The CDR3 has 14 residues. Trimming took off 6 bases at V and 4 bases at J, with 12 bases between the two ends. Germline V gives CDR1 SEHNR, CDR2 FQNEAQ (reference sequence). The CDR3 reads CASRGLYSNEKLFF. CDR3 DNA sequence: TGTGCCAGCAGGGGCCTCTATAGTAATGAAAAACTGTTTTTT.

This clonotype was seen a single time. The chain joins TRBV6-1 to TRBJ2-7; D tentatively reads TRBD1 or TRBD2 (5 bases each). Germline assignment: CDR1 MNHNS and CDR2 SASEGT. Trimming pared 6 bases from V and 12 bases from J, leaving 21 bases between. This CDR3 is 13 amino acids long. In DNA, the CDR3 is TGTGCCAGCAGCCACCCAGGGACGGCGGAGGTGTACTTC. This sequence encodes CASSHPGTAEVYF.

This clonotype turned up a few times. The V gene is TRBV7-2, the J gene TRBJ2-7; 12 nucleotides line up with TRBD2. CDR3 length equals 15 residues. The germline V gene encodes CDR1 SGHTA and CDR2 FQGNSA. The V segment lost 4 bases and the J segment 4 bases; nucleotides outside the gene matches: 5. The chain's CDR3 is CASSSWTSGEYEQYF. The DNA of the CDR3 is TGTGCCAGCAGCTCGTGGACTAGCGGGGAGTACGAGCAGTACTTC.

CDR3 residues: CASSEFEGPTDTQYF. CDR3 coding DNA: TGTGCCAGCAGTGAATTTGAGGGGCCCACAGATACGCAGTATTTT. The V and J genes are TRBV25-1 and TRBJ2-3, with D perhaps being TRBD1 or TRBD2 (5 bases each). Germline CDR1 reads MGHDK; CDR2 reads SYGVNS. With 1 base removed from V and 2 bases from J, the gap between germline ends came to 10 bases. The CDR3 sequence is 15 residues long.

This clonotype was found a few times. The V and J genes are TRBV6-2 or TRBV6-3 and TRBJ1-2; D unclear. Trimming took 10 bases from V and 3 from J, leaving 27 bases between them. Per the germline V gene, CDR1 is MNHEY and CDR2 is SVGEGT. The CDR3 runs 17 residues. The CDR3 here is CATAIRGNRRRDYGYTF. The DNA of the CDR3 is TGTGCCACCGCTATCCGTGGAAACAGACGACGAGACTATGGCTACACCTTC.

The gene calls are TRBV6-7 and TRBJ2-6; maybe TRBD1 (5 bases). TRBV6-7 is annotated as an ORF whose role is uncertain. V was pared by 3 bases and J by 0 bases, with 18 bases between. The CDR3 covers 19 residues. The CDR3 spells CASSYLYRQLPSGANVLTF. The CDR3 DNA follows: TGTGCCAGCAGTTATCTTTATCGACAGTTACCCTCTGGGGCCAACGTCCTGACTTTC.

The chain couples TRBV20-1 to TRBJ1-4; 7 nucleotides align to TRBD1. This CDR3 comprises 13 residues. CDR1 and CDR2 (germline): DFQATT, SNEGSKA (reference sequence). Here the CDR3 reads CSSPDRFNEKLFF. CDR3 nucleotides: TGCAGCTCCCCGGACAGGTTTAATGAAAAACTGTTTTTT.

The sample holds a few counts of this clonotype. The rearrangement links TRBV12-3 or TRBV12-4 to TRBJ1-1; the D is unclear. V was cut by 0 bases and J by 0 bases, with 8 bases left in between. The CDR3 length is 15 residues. The CDR3 is CASSLARHMNTEAFF. The DNA of the CDR3 is TGTGCCAGCAGTTTAGCGAGGCATATGAACACTGAAGCTTTCTTT.

This clonotype has a count of ten or more. The V call is TRBV7-2, the J call TRBJ1-4, with TRBD1 as a possible D gene (5 bases). The V gene lost 3 bases and the J gene lost 7 bases, with 18 bases spanning the gap. The CDR3 consists of 16 residues. Germline-derived CDR1 and CDR2 are SGHTA and FQGNSA. The CDR3 sequence is CASSFSFEQAREKLFF. In nucleotides, the CDR3 is TGTGCCAGCAGCTTCTCTTTCGAACAGGCGCGTGAAAAACTGTTTTTT. Combining the CDR3 with reference TRBV7-2 and TRBJ1-4 gives the whole variable domain GAGVSQSPSNKVTEKGKDVELRCDPISGHTALYWYRQSLGQGLEFLIYFQGNSAPDKSGLPSDRFSAERTGGSVSTLTIQRTQQEDSAVYLCASSFSFEQAREKLFFGSGTQLSVL.

Details on this clonotype: This could be a read error, since a much larger clone is one nucleotide away. J is TRBJ2-1 and V is TRBV6-2 or TRBV6-3; 9 bases match TRBD2. The CDR3 has 12 amino acids. Trimming removed 11 bases from V and 2 bases from J; junction bases left unmatched: 1. Germline loops: CDR1 MNHEY, CDR2 SVGEGT. The CDR3 spells CAGGGAYNEQFF. In DNA, the CDR3 is TGTGCCGGCGGGGGGGCCTACAATGAGCAGTTCTTC.

This chain joins TRBV6-5 and TRBJ2-2; TRBD1 agrees at 9 bases. From germline, CDR1 is MNHEY and CDR2 SVGAGI. CDR3 length: 16 amino acids. With 4 bases clipped from V and 4 bases from J, the junction kept 7 bases outside the gene matches. Here the CDR3 reads CASSSPGQGRTGELFF. The CDR3 DNA reads as TGTGCCAGCAGTTCCCCGGGACAGGGTCGCACCGGGGAGCTGTTTTTT.

J is TRBJ2-7 and V is TRBV5-1; 8 nucleotides align to TRBD1. This CDR3 has 15 amino acids. Germline values: CDR1 SGHRS, CDR2 YFSETQ. V lost 4 bases, J lost 3 bases, and 9 bases stayed unmatched. CDR3 in DNA: TGCGCCAGCAGCATGGTTGGGACAGGAAACTACGAGCAGTACTTC. It yields the protein CASSMVGTGNYEQYF.

A single count supports this clonotype. The CDR3 coding sequence is TGTGCCAGCAGCGCCGATGCCGGGACTAGCGGCACAGATACGCAGTATTTT. It specifies CASSADAGTSGTDTQYF. This chain connects TRBV7-9 to TRBJ2-3; 10 bases are a match to TRBD2. Germline loops: CDR1 SEHNR, CDR2 FQNEAQ (reference sequence). V shed 5 bases, J shed 1 base, and the junction held 9 bases outside the gene matches. The CDR3 has 17 residues.

This clonotype was counted only a few times. V gene TRBV3-1 combines with J gene TRBJ2-5; TRBD1 agrees at 9 bases. The CDR3 length is 16 residues. Unmatched junction bases numbered 6, after V lost 0 bases and J lost 4 bases. The V gene's germline CDR1 is LGHDT and CDR2 YNNKEL (reference sequence). Written as DNA, the CDR3 is TGTGCCAGCAGCCAAGATCGGACAGGGGTCGGAGAGACCCAGTACTTC. Residues: CASSQDRTGVGETQYF.

In its sample, this clonotype was seen many times. The chain employs TRBV7-2 and TRBJ1-1; D perhaps matches TRBD1 (5 bases). The CDR3 is 14 residues long. Germline assignment: CDR1 SGHTA and CDR2 FQGNSA. The V gene lost 7 bases and the J gene lost 2 bases, with 14 bases spanning the gap. The DNA for the CDR3 is TGTGCCAGCACTGCAGCAGGGATTAACACTGAAGCTTTCTTT. Translating it yields CASTAAGINTEAFF.